The 27 T cell receptor beta chains reported below all come from one sample, sequenced in a study of blood T cell repertoires in COVID-19. Assay used: immunoSEQ multiplex PCR; TCRdb lists only in-frame clones, some missing. The sample records about 70,000 clones, 80% being singletons. Sequenced material: peripheral blood. The source is a man between 70 and 80 years old who had recovered from COVID-19.

The chain uses TRBV5-1 and TRBJ2-2; D is ambiguous. Germline lookup yields CDR1 SGHRS and CDR2 YFSETQ. The CDR3 length is 19 residues. Trimming took off 4 bases at V and 5 bases at J, with 27 bases between the two ends. Here the CDR3 reads CASSPQPTTTQLITGELFF. The CDR3 region has the DNA TGCGCCAGCAGCCCCCAGCCTACGACGACTCAACTGATAACCGGGGAGCTGTTTTTT.

V is TRBV6-5 and J is TRBJ1-1; a weak D match, TRBD1 (5 bases). Germline V gene sequence: CDR1 MNHEY, CDR2 SVGAGI. V gave up 0 bases and J gave up 6 bases, with 17 bases separating them. The CDR3 contains 16 residues. In nucleotides, the CDR3 is TGTGCCAGCAGTTACTCTCGCGGGGCGCTTACCGCTGAAGCTTTCTTT. Its protein product is CASSYSRGALTAEAFF.

This clone was seen only once. As DNA, the CDR3 is TGTGCCAGCAGTTATTCAGGGGAAGCTTTCTTT. It translates to CASSYSGEAFF. This chain uses TRBV28 with TRBJ1-1; TRBD1 is a possible D gene (5 bases). The CDR3 is 11 residues long. Trimming cost V 4 bases and J 8 bases, with 8 bases left between them. Germline V gene lookup returns CDR1 MDHEN and CDR2 SYDVKM.

This chain uses TRBV7-3 with TRBJ1-6, with 7 bases that match TRBD1. V was clipped by 5 bases and J by 6 bases; unmatched bases: 4. This CDR3 has 14 amino acids. Looked up from germline, CDR1 is SGHTA and CDR2 is FQGTGA. CDR3 residues: CASSPGTANSPLHF. The CDR3 nucleotides read TGTGCCAGCAGCCCGGGGACAGCTAATTCACCCCTCCACTTT.

The chain recombines TRBV7-8 with TRBJ1-2; 8 bases align to TRBD1. The CDR3 is 16 amino acids. Germline V gene data show CDR1 as SGHVS and CDR2 as FQNEAQ. V shed 1 base and J 5 bases; nucleotides not matched to a gene: 9. The CDR3 region is CASSLGAGGIRYGYTF. In DNA, the CDR3 is TGTGCCAGCAGCTTAGGGGCAGGGGGCATTCGGTATGGCTACACCTTC.

This clone was observed a few times. The V call is TRBV19, the J call TRBJ2-2, with 8 bases matching TRBD1. With 8 bases clipped from V and 0 bases from J, the junction kept 5 bases outside the gene matches. In germline, CDR1 is LNHDA, CDR2 SQIVND (reference sequence). The CDR3 totals 15 residues. CDR3 coding DNA: TGTGCCAGTTTCCAGGGGGCGGCGAACACCGGGGAGCTGTTTTTT. Translating gives CASFQGAANTGELFF. Looking up the rest from reference TRBV19 and TRBJ2-2 gives the full variable domain: DGGITQSPKYLFRKEGQNVTLSCEQNLNHDAMYWYRQDPGQGLRLIYYSQIVNDFQKGDIAEGYSVSREKKESFPLTVTSAQKNPTAFYLCASFQGAANTGELFFGEGSRLTVL.

The chain combines TRBV10-1 with TRBJ1-1, with 8 bases identical to TRBD1. Germline V gene lookup returns CDR1 WNHNN and CDR2 SYGVQD (reference sequence). V gave up 3 bases and J gave up 1 base; unmatched junction bases: 4. The CDR3 sequence is 15 residues long. The DNA for the CDR3 is TGCGCCAGCAGTGAAGCGACAGGGGCGAACACTGAAGCTTTCTTT. Translation gives CASSEATGANTEAFF.

The V gene is TRBV6-1, the J gene TRBJ2-7; D might be TRBD1 (5 bases). The V gene lost 0 bases and the J gene lost 1 base, with 7 bases spanning the gap. The CDR3 runs to 14 residues. Germline CDR1 and CDR2: MNHNS and SASEGT. The CDR3 DNA sequence: TGTGCCAGCAGTGAAGCAGCAGGGTCCTACGAGCAGTACTTC. Residues: CASSEAAGSYEQYF.

This clone was seen a few times. The J gene is TRBJ1-1, the V gene TRBV5-6, with 9 bases lining up with TRBD1. Trimming cost V 3 bases and J 3 bases; bases outside gene matches: 15. The CDR3 spans 18 residues. Per germline, CDR1 SGHDT and CDR2 YYEEEE. CDR3 sequence (DNA): TGTGCCAGCAGCTATTCCCGGGACAGGGTGTTCGGGGACACTGAAGCTTTCTTT. Translated, it gives CASSYSRDRVFGDTEAFF.

The rearrangement links TRBV11-3 to TRBJ2-1, with D possibly being TRBD2 (5 bases). The CDR3 runs to 15 residues. V was pared by 6 bases and J by 1 base, with 13 bases between. From germline, CDR1 is SGHNT and CDR2 YENEEA. CDR3 DNA: TGTGCCAGCAGTCCAAGGACTGCTTCCTACAATGAGCAGTTCTTC. It encodes CASSPRTASYNEQFF. Full variable domain (rest looked up from reference TRBV11-3 and TRBJ2-1): EAGVVQSPRYKIIEKKQPVAFWCNPISGHNTLYWYLQNLGQGPELLIRYENEEAVDDSQLPKDRFSAERLKGVDSTLKIQPAELGDSAVYLCASSPRTASYNEQFFGPGTRLTVL.

V gene TRBV5-1 combines with J gene TRBJ1-4; perhaps TRBD1 as D (6 bases). This CDR3 contains 14 residues. CDR1 and CDR2 (germline): SGHRS, YFSETQ. Between the trimmed V and J ends, which lost 5 bases and 4 bases, there was a span of 12 bases. The CDR3 sequence is CASRFEGDNEKLFF. CDR3 sequence (DNA): TGCGCCAGCAGATTCGAGGGGGATAATGAAAAACTGTTTTTT.

V and J are TRBV7-2 and TRBJ2-5; tentatively, D is TRBD1 (6 bases). The CDR3 has 14 amino acids. Trimming took off 2 bases at V and 0 bases at J, with 7 bases between the two ends. The V gene's germline CDR1 is SGHTA and CDR2 FQGNSA. The CDR3 DNA sequence: TGTGCCAGCAGCTTATGGGACAACCAAGAGACCCAGTACTTC. This sequence encodes CASSLWDNQETQYF.

This chain links TRBV19 with TRBJ1-5; maybe TRBD1 (5 bases). Trimming took 4 bases from V and 9 from J, leaving 10 bases between them. CDR1 LNHDA and CDR2 SQIVND come from the germline V gene (reference sequence). CDR3 length: 12 residues. The CDR3: CASSTGFRPQHF. The CDR3 coding sequence is TGTGCCAGTAGTACAGGGTTTAGGCCCCAGCATTTT.

The chain uses TRBV7-2 and TRBJ2-7; TRBD2 aligns across 8 bases. With V trimmed by 5 bases and J by 2 bases, 8 bases remained unmatched. Germline CDR1 SGHTA, CDR2 FQGNSA. This CDR3 is built from 15 residues. CDR3 coding DNA: TGTGCCAGCAGCCCACAAGCGGGGGAGACCTACGAGCAGTACTTC. Translated: CASSPQAGETYEQYF.

The V call is TRBV6-2 or TRBV6-3, the J call TRBJ2-7, with TRBD2 matching over 10 bases. Germline values: CDR1 MNHEY, CDR2 SVGEGT. This CDR3 comprises 15 residues. J lost 6 bases, V lost 3 bases, and 8 bases had no gene match. CDR3 amino acids: CASSYASGSEAEQYF. The CDR3 DNA reads as TGTGCCAGCAGTTATGCTAGCGGGAGTGAAGCCGAGCAGTACTTC.

J is TRBJ2-5 and V is TRBV19; no reliable D call. This CDR3 has 14 residues. V was pared by 0 bases and J by 5 bases, with 10 bases between. Germline-derived CDR1 and CDR2 are LNHDA and SQIVND (reference sequence). The CDR3 loop is CASSIEPSWETQYF. The CDR3 DNA is TGTGCCAGTAGTATAGAGCCTAGTTGGGAGACCCAGTACTTC.

This chain joins TRBV7-9 and TRBJ1-4; 9 bases match TRBD1. This CDR3 spans 15 amino acids. The V gene's germline CDR1 is SEHNR and CDR2 FQNEAQ (reference sequence). Trimming at V came to 4 bases and at J to 7 bases, leaving 7 bases not matched to a gene. The CDR3: CASSSLGTGSEKLFF. CDR3 nucleotides: TGTGCCAGCAGCTCGCTAGGGACAGGGAGTGAAAAACTGTTTTTT. Filled out from reference TRBV7-9 and TRBJ1-4, the complete variable domain reads DTGVSQNPRHKITKRGQNVTFRCDPISEHNRLYWYRQTLGQGPEFLTYFQNEAQLEKSRLLSDRFSAERPKGSFSTLEIQRTEQGDSAMYLCASSSLGTGSEKLFFGSGTQLSVL.

V gene TRBV7-2 combines with J gene TRBJ2-7, with TRBD1 identical over 8 bases. Germline V gene data show CDR1 as SGHTA and CDR2 as FQGNSA. The CDR3 spans 16 residues. Trimming at V came to 1 base and at J to 3 bases, leaving 8 bases not matched to a gene. The CDR3 DNA follows: TGTGCCAGCAGCTTAGGGACCGGGACAGGTCACTACGAGCAGTACTTC. Protein: CASSLGTGTGHYEQYF.

V is TRBV7-6 and J is TRBJ1-1; 9 bases align to TRBD1. Germline CDR1 reads SGHVS; CDR2 reads FNYEAQ. The CDR3 totals 16 residues. V was clipped by 4 bases and J by 3 bases; unmatched bases: 9. The CDR3 spells CASSSLSTGGDTEAFF. The DNA for the CDR3 is TGTGCCAGCAGCTCACTATCGACAGGGGGGGACACTGAAGCTTTCTTT.

The V call is TRBV4-3, the J call TRBJ1-2; 9 positions match TRBD1. The ends lost 1 base at V and 5 bases at J; junction bases unmatched: 5. Germline CDR1 and CDR2: LGHNA and YSLEER. The CDR3 extends over 15 amino acids. Written as DNA, the CDR3 is TGCGCCAGCAGCCAAGGGGACAGGGCCGGTTATGGCTACACCTTC. Translation gives CASSQGDRAGYGYTF.

The gene calls are TRBV7-2 and TRBJ1-5; the D is unclear. The CDR3 length is 13 residues. Deletions cut 1 base from V and 5 bases from J, with 6 bases between. Per germline, CDR1 SGHTA and CDR2 FQGNSA. The CDR3 nucleotides read TGTGCCAGCAGCTTAGGGGCTTATCAGCCCCAGCATTTT. Translated, it gives CASSLGAYQPQHF.

This sequence joins TRBV5-6 and TRBJ2-7; D remains unclear. V lost 4 bases and J 4 bases, leaving 12 bases between the germline ends. The germline V gene encodes CDR1 SGHDT and CDR2 YYEEEE. This CDR3 comprises 13 residues. The DNA for the CDR3 is TGTGCCAGCAGCGCCGCGCGGAATTACGAGCAGTACTTC. This sequence encodes CASSAARNYEQYF.

The J gene is TRBJ1-3, the V gene TRBV5-1; 8 nucleotides line up with TRBD1. J lost 4 bases, V lost 2 bases, and 8 bases had no gene match. The CDR3 is 16 residues long. Per germline, CDR1 SGHRS and CDR2 YFSETQ. Here the CDR3 DNA reads TGCGCCAGCAGCTTATGGACAGGGACTTACGGAAACACCATATATTTT. Translated: CASSLWTGTYGNTIYF.

The chain links TRBV7-8 to TRBJ2-2; 10 nucleotides align to TRBD2. V lost 6 bases to trimming and J lost 7 bases; unmatched junction nucleotides: 14. CDR1 and CDR2 (germline): SGHVS, FQNEAQ. The CDR3 is made up of 17 amino acids. CDR3 sequence: CASSTRASGGHGGELFF. CDR3 coding DNA: TGTGCCAGCAGTACAAGGGCTAGCGGGGGCCATGGCGGGGAGCTGTTTTTT.

This clone was detected a few times. V usage is TRBV4-2 and J usage is TRBJ1-2; a possible D gene is TRBD1 (5 bases). V gave up 4 bases and J gave up 6 bases, with 21 bases separating them. Germline V gives CDR1 LGHNA, CDR2 YNFKEQ. This CDR3 is built from 16 residues. CDR3 DNA sequence: TGTGCCAGCAGCCTCAAGAAAGGTGGGGGGAAGGATGGCTACACCTTC. This translates into CASSLKKGGGKDGYTF.

The table lists this clone with a few counts. This chain joins TRBV19 and TRBJ2-2; possibly TRBD2 for D (6 bases). The germline CDR1 and CDR2 sequences are LNHDA and SQIVND (reference sequence). CDR3 length: 15 residues. V dropped 8 bases and J dropped 1 base, with 14 bases sitting between them. For the CDR3, the DNA is TGTGCCAGTGATGGCGGGAAAGTGAACACCGGGGAGCTGTTTTTT. Residues: CASDGGKVNTGELFF. Full variable domain (rest looked up from reference TRBV19 and TRBJ2-2): DGGITQSPKYLFRKEGQNVTLSCEQNLNHDAMYWYRQDPGQGLRLIYYSQIVNDFQKGDIAEGYSVSREKKESFPLTVTSAQKNPTAFYLCASDGGKVNTGELFFGEGSRLTVL.

This clone has only a few counts. V and J are TRBV2 and TRBJ1-4; perhaps TRBD1 as D (6 bases). This CDR3 is 13 amino acids long. Germline V gene sequence: CDR1 SNHLY, CDR2 FYNNEI. V was cut by 7 bases and J by 3 bases, with 9 bases left in between. In DNA, the CDR3 is TGTGCCAGCACAAGGACAGCTAATGAAAAACTGTTTTTT. This translates into CASTRTANEKLFF.